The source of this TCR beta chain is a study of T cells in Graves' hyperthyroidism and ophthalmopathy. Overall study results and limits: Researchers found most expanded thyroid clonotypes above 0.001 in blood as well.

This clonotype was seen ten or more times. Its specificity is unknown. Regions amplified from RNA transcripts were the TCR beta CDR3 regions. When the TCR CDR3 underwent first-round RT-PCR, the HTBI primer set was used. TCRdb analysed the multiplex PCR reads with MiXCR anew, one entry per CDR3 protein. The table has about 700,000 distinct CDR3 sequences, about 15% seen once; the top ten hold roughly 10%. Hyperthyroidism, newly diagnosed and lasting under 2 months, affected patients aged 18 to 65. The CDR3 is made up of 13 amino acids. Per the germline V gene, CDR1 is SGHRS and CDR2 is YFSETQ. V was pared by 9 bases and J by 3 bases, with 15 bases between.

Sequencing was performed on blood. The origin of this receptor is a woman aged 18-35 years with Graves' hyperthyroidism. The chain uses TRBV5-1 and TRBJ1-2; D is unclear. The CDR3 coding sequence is TGCGCCACCCGCCCAGGAAGAGACTATGGCTACACCTTC. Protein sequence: CATRPGRDYGYTF.